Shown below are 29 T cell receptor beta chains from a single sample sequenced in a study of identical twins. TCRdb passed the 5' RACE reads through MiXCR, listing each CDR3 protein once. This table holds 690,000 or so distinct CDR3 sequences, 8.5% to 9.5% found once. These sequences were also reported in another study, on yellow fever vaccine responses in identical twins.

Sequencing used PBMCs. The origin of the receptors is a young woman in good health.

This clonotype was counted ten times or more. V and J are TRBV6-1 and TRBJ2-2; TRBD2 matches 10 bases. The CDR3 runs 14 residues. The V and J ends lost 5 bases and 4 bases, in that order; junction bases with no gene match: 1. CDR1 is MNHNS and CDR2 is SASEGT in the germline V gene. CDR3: CASSRTSGTGELFF. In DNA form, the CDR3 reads TGTGCCAGCAGTAGGACTAGCGGCACCGGGGAGCTGTTTTTT.

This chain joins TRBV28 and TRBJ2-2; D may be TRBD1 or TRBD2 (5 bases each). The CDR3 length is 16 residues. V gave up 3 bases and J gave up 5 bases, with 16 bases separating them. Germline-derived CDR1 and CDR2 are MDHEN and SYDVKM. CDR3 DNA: TGTGCCAGCAGTTTCGGTTCCGGGACGGGAACCGGGGAGCTGTTTTTT. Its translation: CASSFGSGTGTGELFF.

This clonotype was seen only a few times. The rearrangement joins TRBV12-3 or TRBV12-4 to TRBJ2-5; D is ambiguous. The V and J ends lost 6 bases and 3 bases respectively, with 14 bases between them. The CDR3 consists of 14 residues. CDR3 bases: TGTGCCAGCAGCCCAGATCCTAGGAAAGAGACCCAGTACTTC. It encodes CASSPDPRKETQYF.

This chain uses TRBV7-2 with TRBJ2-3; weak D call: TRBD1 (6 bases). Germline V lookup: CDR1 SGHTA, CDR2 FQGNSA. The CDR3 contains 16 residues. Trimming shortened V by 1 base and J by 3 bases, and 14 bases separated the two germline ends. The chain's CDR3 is CASSLERGGSTDTQYF. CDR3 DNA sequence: TGTGCCAGCAGCTTAGAGCGAGGGGGAAGTACAGATACGCAGTATTTT. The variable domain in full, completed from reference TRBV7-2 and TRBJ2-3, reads GAGVSQSPSNKVTEKGKDVELRCDPISGHTALYWYRQSLGQGLEFLIYFQGNSAPDKSGLPSDRFSAERTGGSVSTLTIQRTQQEDSAVYLCASSLERGGSTDTQYFGPGTRLTVL.

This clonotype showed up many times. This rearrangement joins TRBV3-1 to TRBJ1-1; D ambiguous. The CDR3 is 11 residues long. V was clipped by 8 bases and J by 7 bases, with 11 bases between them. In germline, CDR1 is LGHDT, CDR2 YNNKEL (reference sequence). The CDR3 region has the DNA TGTGCCAGCGGCGGTCCCGATGAAGCTTTCTTT. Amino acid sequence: CASGGPDEAFF.

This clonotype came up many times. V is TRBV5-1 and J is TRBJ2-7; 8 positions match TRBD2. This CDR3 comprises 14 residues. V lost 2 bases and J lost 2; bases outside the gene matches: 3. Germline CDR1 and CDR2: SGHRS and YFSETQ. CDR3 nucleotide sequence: TGCGCCAGCAGCTTTACGGGAGGGACCTACGAGCAGTACTTC. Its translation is CASSFTGGTYEQYF.

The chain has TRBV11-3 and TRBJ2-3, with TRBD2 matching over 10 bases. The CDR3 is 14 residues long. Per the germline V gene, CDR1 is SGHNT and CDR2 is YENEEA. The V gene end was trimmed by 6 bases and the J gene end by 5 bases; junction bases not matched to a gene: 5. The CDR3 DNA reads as TGTGCCAGCAGTTCCAGACTAGCGGGAGATACGCAGTATTTT. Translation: CASSSRLAGDTQYF. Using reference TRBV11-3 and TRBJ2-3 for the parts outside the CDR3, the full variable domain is EAGVVQSPRYKIIEKKQPVAFWCNPISGHNTLYWYLQNLGQGPELLIRYENEEAVDDSQLPKDRFSAERLKGVDSTLKIQPAELGDSAVYLCASSSRLAGDTQYFGPGTRLTVL.

The CDR3 DNA reads TGTGCCAGCAGCCAACTTCAGCGGGGGGCCAAAGAGACCCAGTACTTC. Its translation is CASSQLQRGAKETQYF. The rearrangement joins TRBV3-1 to TRBJ2-5; 9 positions match TRBD2. Germline V CDR1 and CDR2: LGHDT, YNNKEL (reference sequence). There are 16 residues in the CDR3. Losses at the gene ends were 2 bases for V and 3 bases for J; bases not matched to a gene: 7.

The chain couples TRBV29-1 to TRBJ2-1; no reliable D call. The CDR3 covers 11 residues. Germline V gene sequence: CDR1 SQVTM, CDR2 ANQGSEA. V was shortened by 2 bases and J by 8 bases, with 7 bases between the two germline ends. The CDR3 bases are TGCAGCGTTGAATCGGGTTATGAGCAGTTCTTC. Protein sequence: CSVESGYEQFF.

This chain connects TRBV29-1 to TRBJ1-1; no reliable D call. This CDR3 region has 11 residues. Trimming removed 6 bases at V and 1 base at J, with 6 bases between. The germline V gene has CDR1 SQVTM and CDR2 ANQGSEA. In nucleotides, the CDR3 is TGCAGCGTCTCGGGGAACACTGAAGCTTTCTTT. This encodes CSVSGNTEAFF.

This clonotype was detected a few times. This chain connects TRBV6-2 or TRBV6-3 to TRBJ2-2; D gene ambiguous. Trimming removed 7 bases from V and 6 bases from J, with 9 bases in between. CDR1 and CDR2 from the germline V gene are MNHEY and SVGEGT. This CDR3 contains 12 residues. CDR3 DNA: TGTGCCAGCATCGACCCCCCCGGGGAGCTGTTTTTT. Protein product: CASIDPPGELFF.

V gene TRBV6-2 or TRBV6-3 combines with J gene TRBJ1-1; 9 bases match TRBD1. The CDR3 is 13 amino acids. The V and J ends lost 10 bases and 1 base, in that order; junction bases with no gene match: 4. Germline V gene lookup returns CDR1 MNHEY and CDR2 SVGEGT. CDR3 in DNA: TGTGCCATCAGGACAGGGGAGAACACTGAAGCTTTCTTT. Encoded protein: CAIRTGENTEAFF.

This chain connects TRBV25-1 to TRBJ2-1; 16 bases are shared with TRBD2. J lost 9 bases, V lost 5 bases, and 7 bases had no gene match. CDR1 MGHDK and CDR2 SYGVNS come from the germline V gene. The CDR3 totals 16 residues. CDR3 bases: TGTGCCAGCAGTATGGGACTAGCGGGAGGGTGGATTGAGCAGTTCTTC. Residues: CASSMGLAGGWIEQFF. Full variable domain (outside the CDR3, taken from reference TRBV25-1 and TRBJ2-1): EADIYQTPRYLVIGTGKKITLECSQTMGHDKMYWYQQDPGMELHLIHYSYGVNSTEKGDLSSESTVSRIRTEHFPLTLESARPSHTSQYLCASSMGLAGGWIEQFFGPGTRLTVL.

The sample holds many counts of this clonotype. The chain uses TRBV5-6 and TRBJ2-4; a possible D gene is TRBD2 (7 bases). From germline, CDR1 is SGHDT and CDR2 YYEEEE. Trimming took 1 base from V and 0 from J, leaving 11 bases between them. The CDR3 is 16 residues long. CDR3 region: CASSLRGAQAKNIQYF. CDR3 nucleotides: TGTGCCAGCAGCTTGCGGGGGGCGCAAGCCAAAAACATTCAGTACTTC.

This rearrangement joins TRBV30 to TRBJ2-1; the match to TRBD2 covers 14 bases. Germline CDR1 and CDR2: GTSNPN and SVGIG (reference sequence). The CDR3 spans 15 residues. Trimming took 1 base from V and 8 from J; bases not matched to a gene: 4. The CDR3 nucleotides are TGTGCCTGGAGTGAGGGACTAGCGGGAGTTGATGAGCAGTTCTTC. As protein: CAWSEGLAGVDEQFF.

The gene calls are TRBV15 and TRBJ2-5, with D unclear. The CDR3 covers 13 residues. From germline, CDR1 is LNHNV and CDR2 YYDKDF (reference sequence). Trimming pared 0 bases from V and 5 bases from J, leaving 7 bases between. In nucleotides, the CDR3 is TGTGCCACCAGCAGAGATAAAGGGGAGACCCAGTACTTC. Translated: CATSRDKGETQYF.

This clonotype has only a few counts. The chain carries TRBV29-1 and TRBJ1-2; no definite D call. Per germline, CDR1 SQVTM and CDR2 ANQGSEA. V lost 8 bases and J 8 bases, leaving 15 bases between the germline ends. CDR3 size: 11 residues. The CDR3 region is CSPEWEEGYTF. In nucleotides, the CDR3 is TGCAGCCCTGAATGGGAGGAAGGCTACACCTTC.

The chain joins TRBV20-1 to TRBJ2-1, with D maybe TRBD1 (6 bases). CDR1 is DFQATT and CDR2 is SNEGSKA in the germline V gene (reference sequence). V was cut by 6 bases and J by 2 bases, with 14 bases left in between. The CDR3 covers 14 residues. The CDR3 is CSAANRVTYNEQFF. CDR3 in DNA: TGCAGTGCGGCGAACAGGGTCACCTACAATGAGCAGTTCTTC.

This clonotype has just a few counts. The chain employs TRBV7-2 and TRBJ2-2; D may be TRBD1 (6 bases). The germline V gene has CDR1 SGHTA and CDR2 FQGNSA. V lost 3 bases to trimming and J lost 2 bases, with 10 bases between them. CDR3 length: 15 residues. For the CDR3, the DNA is TGTGCCAGCAGCTTCAGGACAGCTAACACCGGGGAGCTGTTTTTT. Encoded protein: CASSFRTANTGELFF.

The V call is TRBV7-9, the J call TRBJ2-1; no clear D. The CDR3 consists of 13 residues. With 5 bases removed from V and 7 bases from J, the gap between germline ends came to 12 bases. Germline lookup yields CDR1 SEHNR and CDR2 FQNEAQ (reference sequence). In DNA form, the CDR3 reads TGTGCCAGCAGCACCCATTCTATGAATGAGCAGTTCTTC. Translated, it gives CASSTHSMNEQFF.

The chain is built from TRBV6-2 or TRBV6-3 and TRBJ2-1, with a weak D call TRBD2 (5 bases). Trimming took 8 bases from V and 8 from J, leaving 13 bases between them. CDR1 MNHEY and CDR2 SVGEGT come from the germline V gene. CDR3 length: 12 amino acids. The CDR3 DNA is TGTGCCAGCGCCGGGATTCCGGATGAGCAGTTCTTC. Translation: CASAGIPDEQFF.

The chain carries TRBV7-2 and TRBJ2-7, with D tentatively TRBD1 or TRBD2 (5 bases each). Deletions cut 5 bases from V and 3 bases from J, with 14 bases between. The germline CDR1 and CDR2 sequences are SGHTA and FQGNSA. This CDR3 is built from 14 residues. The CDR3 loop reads CASSERGPSYEQYF. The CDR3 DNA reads TGTGCCAGCAGCGAGAGGGGACCGAGCTACGAGCAGTACTTC. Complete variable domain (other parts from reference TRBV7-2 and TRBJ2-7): GAGVSQSPSNKVTEKGKDVELRCDPISGHTALYWYRQSLGQGLEFLIYFQGNSAPDKSGLPSDRFSAERTGGSVSTLTIQRTQQEDSAVYLCASSERGPSYEQYFGPGTRLTVT.

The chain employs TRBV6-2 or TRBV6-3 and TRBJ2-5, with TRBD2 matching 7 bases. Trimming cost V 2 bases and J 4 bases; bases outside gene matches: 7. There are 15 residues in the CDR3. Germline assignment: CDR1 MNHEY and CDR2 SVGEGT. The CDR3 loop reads CASSYPSAGVETQYF. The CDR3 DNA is TGTGCCAGCAGTTACCCATCTGCGGGAGTAGAGACCCAGTACTTC.

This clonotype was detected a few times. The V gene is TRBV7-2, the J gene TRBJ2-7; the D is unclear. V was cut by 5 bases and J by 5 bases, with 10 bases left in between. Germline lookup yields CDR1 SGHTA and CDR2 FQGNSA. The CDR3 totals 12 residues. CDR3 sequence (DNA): TGTGCCAGCAGCCCCGTAGAGCACGAGCAGTACTTC. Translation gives CASSPVEHEQYF.

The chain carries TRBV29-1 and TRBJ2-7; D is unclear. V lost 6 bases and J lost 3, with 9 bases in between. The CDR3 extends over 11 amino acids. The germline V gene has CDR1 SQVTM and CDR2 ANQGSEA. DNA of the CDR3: TGCAGCGTCGCCGCCCACTACGAGCAGTACTTC. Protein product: CSVAAHYEQYF.

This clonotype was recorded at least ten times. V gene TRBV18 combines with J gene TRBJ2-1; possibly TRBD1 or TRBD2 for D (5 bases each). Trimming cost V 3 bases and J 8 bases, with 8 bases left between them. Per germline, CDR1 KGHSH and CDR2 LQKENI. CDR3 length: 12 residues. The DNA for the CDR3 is TGTGCCAGCTCACCTGTGGGGGATGAGCAGTTCTTC. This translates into CASSPVGDEQFF.

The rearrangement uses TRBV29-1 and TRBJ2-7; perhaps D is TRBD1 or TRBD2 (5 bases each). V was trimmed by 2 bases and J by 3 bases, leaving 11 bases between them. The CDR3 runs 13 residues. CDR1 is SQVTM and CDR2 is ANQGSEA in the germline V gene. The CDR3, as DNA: TGCAGCGTTGAATTGCCAGGGAGCTACGAGCAGTACTTC. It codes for CSVELPGSYEQYF.

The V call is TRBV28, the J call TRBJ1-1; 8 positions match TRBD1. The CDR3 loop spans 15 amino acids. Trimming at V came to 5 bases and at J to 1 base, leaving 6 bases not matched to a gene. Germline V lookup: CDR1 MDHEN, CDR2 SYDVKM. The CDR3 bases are TGTGCCAGCAGTCAGGGGGCGCGGGAGAACACTGAAGCTTTCTTT. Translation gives CASSQGARENTEAFF.

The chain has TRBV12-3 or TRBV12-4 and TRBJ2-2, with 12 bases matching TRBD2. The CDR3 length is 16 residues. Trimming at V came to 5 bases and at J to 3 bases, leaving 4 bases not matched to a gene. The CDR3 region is CASSRLAGADTGELFF. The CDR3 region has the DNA TGTGCCAGCAGTCGACTAGCGGGGGCCGACACCGGGGAGCTGTTTTTT.